This passage covers 6 T cell receptor beta chains from one sample sequenced in a study of OX40 agonist ivuxolimab in advanced cancers. Sequencing used immunoSEQ multiplex PCR; TCRdb keeps in-frame clones, though not all of them. Of about 93,000 clones listed, 94% are singletons. This material consisted of CD4+ or CD8+ T cells sorted from blood, taken in a trial of the OX40 agonist ivuxolimab. These receptors were taken from an adult with an advanced solid tumor such as melanoma, head and neck, liver or kidney cancer.

The chain has TRBV27 and TRBJ2-1, with TRBD1 matching over 7 bases. The V gene end was trimmed by 8 bases and the J gene end by 8 bases; junction bases not matched to a gene: 9. The CDR3 is 13 amino acids. The germline gives CDR1 MNHEY, CDR2 SMNVEV (reference sequence). The CDR3 here is CASGADRADEQFF. CDR3 in DNA: TGTGCCAGCGGTGCCGACAGGGCCGATGAGCAGTTCTTC.

This clone was seen a handful of times. The chain is built from TRBV27 and TRBJ2-3; perhaps D is TRBD1 or TRBD2 (5 bases each). The V gene's germline CDR1 is MNHEY and CDR2 SMNVEV (reference sequence). The CDR3 covers 12 residues. V dropped 7 bases and J dropped 7 bases, with 12 bases sitting between them. CDR3 loop: CASTNGAHTQYF. CDR3 coding DNA: TGTGCCAGCACCAACGGGGCTCATACGCAGTATTTT.

This chain joins TRBV7-9 and TRBJ2-7; weak D call: TRBD2 (5 bases). Germline assignment: CDR1 SEHNR and CDR2 FQNEAQ (reference sequence). The CDR3 contains 12 residues. V was clipped by 3 bases and J by 6 bases, with 9 bases between them. The CDR3 nucleotides read TGTGCCAGCAGCTTTGGAGGAGCCGAGCAGTACTTC. Its translation: CASSFGGAEQYF.

This clone was detected once. This rearrangement joins TRBV18 to TRBJ2-3; no firm D call. CDR3 length: 14 amino acids. V lost 2 bases to trimming and J lost 4 bases, with 10 bases between them. Per the germline V gene, CDR1 is KGHSH and CDR2 is LQKENI. DNA for the CDR3: TGTGCCAGCTCACCAGAGACGGAGCCAGATACGCAGTATTTT. Amino acid sequence: CASSPETEPDTQYF.

CDR3 in DNA: TGTGCCAGCGATAGACGGAGCGGTCAGCCCCAGCATTTT. Translated, it gives CASDRRSGQPQHF. The chain uses TRBV6-1 and TRBJ1-5; D uncertain. CDR3 length: 13 amino acids. The V gene's germline CDR1 is MNHNS and CDR2 SASEGT. The germline V and J ends were trimmed by 8 bases and 6 bases, with 14 bases remaining between them.

This chain links TRBV29-1 with TRBJ1-2; possible D gene TRBD1, 5 bases. The CDR3 covers 14 residues. CDR1 and CDR2 from the germline V gene are SQVTM and ANQGSEA. V was clipped by 4 bases and J by 4 bases, with 16 bases between them. CDR3 DNA: TGCAGCGTTGTAGGGACCGACAGAACCTATGGCTACACCTTC. Residues: CSVVGTDRTYGYTF.